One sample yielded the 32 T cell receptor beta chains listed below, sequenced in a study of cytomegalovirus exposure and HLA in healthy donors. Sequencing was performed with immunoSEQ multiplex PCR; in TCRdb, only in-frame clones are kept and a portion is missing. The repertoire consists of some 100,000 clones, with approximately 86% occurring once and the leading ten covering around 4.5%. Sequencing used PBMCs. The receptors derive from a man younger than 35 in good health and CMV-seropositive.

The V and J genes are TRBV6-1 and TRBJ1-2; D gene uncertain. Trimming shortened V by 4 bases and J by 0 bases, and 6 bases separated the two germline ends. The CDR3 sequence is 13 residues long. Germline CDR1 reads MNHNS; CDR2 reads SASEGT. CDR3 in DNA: TGTGCCAGCAGTGTTCATTCTAACTATGGCTACACCTTC. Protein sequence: CASSVHSNYGYTF.

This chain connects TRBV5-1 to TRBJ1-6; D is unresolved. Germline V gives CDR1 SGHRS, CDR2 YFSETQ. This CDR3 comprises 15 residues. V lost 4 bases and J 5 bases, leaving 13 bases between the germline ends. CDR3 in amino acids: CASSPSSGNNSPLHF. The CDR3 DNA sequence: TGCGCCAGCAGCCCCTCTTCGGGAAATAATTCACCCCTCCACTTT.

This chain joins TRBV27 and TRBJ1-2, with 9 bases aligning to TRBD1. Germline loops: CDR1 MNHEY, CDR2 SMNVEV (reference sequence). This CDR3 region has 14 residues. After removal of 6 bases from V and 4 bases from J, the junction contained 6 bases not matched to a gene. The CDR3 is CASRPGTGIYGYTF. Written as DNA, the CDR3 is TGTGCCAGCAGACCCGGGACAGGGATCTATGGCTACACCTTC.

The CDR3 loop reads CASSLLASGYQETQYF. CDR3 nucleotides: TGCGCCAGCAGCTTGTTGGCGAGCGGGTACCAAGAGACCCAGTACTTC. The chain combines TRBV5-1 with TRBJ2-5; maybe TRBD2 (6 bases). The CDR3 totals 16 residues. The germline gives CDR1 SGHRS, CDR2 YFSETQ. V was clipped by 1 base and J by 0 bases, with 13 bases between them. Combining the CDR3 with reference TRBV5-1 and TRBJ2-5 gives the whole variable domain KAGVTQTPRYLIKTRGQQVTLSCSPISGHRSVSWYQQTPGQGLQFLFEYFSETQRNKGNFPGRFSGRQFSNSRSEMNVSTLELGDSALYLCASSLLASGYQETQYFGPGTRLLVL.

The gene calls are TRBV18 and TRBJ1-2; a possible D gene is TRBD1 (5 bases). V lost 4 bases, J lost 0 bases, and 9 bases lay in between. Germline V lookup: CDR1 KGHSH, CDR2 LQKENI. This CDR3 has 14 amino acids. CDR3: CASSQTGTNYGYTF. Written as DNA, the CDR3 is TGTGCCAGCTCACAAACAGGAACTAACTATGGCTACACCTTC.

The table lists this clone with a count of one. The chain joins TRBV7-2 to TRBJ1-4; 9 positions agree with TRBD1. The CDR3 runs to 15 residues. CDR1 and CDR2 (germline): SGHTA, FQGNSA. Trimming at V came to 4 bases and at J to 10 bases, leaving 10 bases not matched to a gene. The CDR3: CASSSQRGQGGKLFF. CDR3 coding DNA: TGTGCCAGCAGCTCCCAGAGGGGACAGGGTGGAAAACTGTTTTTT. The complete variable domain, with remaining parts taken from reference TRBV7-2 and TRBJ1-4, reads GAGVSQSPSNKVTEKGKDVELRCDPISGHTALYWYRQSLGQGLEFLIYFQGNSAPDKSGLPSDRFSAERTGGSVSTLTIQRTQQEDSAVYLCASSSQRGQGGKLFFGSGTQLSVL.

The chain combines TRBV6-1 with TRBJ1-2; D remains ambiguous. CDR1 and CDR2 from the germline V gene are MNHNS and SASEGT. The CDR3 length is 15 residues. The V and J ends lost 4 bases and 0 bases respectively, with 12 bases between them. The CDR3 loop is CASSGSEFPNYGYTF. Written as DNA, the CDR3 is TGTGCCAGCAGTGGATCGGAGTTTCCTAACTATGGCTACACCTTC.

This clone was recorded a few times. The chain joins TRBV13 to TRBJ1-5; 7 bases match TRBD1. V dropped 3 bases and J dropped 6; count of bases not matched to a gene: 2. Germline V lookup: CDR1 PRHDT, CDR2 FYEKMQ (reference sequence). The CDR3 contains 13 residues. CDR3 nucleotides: TGTGCCAGCAGCTTGGGACAGCGTCAGCCCCAGCATTTT. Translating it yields CASSLGQRQPQHF.

In DNA, the CDR3 is TGCGCCAGCAGCCATCGCATGGGGGACAACTCCGAAAAACTGTTTTTT. Translating it yields CASSHRMGDNSEKLFF. This chain connects TRBV4-3 to TRBJ1-4, with D tentatively TRBD1 (6 bases). Germline V gene data show CDR1 as LGHNA and CDR2 as YSLEER. Trimming removed 3 bases from V and 8 bases from J, with 19 bases in between. This CDR3 has 16 residues.

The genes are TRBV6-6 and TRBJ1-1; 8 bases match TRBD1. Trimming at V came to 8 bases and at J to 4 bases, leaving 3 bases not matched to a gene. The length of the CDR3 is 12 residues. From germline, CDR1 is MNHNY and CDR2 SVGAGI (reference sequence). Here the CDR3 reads CASQTGATEAFF. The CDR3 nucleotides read TGTGCCAGCCAGACAGGGGCCACTGAAGCTTTCTTT.

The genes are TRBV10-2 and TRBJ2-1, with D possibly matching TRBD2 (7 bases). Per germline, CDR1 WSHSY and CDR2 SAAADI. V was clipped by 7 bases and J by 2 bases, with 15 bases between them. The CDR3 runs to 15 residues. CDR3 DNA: TGCGCCAGCAAGGGGGGGCCTAACCCCTACAATGAGCAGTTCTTC. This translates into CASKGGPNPYNEQFF.

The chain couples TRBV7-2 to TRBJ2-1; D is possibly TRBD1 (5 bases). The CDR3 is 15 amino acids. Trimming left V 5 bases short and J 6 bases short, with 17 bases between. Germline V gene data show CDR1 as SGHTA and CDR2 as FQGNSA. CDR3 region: CASSADLGAPNEQFF. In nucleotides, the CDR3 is TGTGCCAGCAGCGCCGATCTAGGGGCTCCCAATGAGCAGTTCTTC.

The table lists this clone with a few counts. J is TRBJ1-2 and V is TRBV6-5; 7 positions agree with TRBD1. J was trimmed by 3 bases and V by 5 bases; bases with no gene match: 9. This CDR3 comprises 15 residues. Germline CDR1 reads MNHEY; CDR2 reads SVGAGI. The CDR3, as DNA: TGTGCCAGCAGTCCGCCGGACAGGTCTCACTATGGCTACACCTTC. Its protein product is CASSPPDRSHYGYTF.

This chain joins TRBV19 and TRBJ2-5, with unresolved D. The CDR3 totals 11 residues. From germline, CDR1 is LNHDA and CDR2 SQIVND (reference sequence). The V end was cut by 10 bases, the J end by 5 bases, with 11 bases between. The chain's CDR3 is CATLVGETQYF. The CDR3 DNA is TGTGCCACCCTAGTTGGGGAGACCCAGTACTTC.

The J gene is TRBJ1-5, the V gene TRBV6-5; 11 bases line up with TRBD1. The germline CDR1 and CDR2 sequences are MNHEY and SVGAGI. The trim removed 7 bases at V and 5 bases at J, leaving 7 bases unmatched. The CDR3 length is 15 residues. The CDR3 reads CASIDGGQGDQPQHF. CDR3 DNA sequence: TGTGCCAGCATCGACGGGGGACAGGGGGATCAGCCCCAGCATTTT.

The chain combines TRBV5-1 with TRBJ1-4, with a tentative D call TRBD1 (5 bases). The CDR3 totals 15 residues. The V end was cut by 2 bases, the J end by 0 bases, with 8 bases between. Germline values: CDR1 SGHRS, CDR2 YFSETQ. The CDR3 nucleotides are TGCGCCAGCAGCTTCACAGGAGCAACTAATGAAAAACTGTTTTTT. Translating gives CASSFTGATNEKLFF. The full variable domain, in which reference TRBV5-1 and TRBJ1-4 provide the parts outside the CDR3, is KAGVTQTPRYLIKTRGQQVTLSCSPISGHRSVSWYQQTPGQGLQFLFEYFSETQRNKGNFPGRFSGRQFSNSRSEMNVSTLELGDSALYLCASSFTGATNEKLFFGSGTQLSVL.

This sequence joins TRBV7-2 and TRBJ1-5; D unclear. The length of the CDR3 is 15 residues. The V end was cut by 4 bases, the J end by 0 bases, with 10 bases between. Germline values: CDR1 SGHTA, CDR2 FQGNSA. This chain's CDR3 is CASSSRGGSNQPQHF. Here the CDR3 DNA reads TGTGCCAGCAGCTCTCGGGGAGGTAGCAATCAGCCCCAGCATTTT.

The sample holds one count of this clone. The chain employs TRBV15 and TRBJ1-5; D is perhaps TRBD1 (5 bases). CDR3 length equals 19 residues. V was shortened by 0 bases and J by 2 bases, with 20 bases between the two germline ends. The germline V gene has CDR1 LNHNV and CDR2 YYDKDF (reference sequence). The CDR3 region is CATSRDRHPKGKRNQPQHF. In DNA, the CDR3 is TGTGCCACCAGCAGAGATCGGCACCCTAAGGGGAAGCGCAATCAGCCCCAGCATTTT. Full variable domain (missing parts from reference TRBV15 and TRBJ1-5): DAMVIQNPRYQVTQFGKPVTLSCSQTLNHNVMYWYQQKSSQAPKLLFHYYDKDFNNEADTPDNFQSRRPNTSFCFLDIRSPGLGDTAMYLCATSRDRHPKGKRNQPQHFGDGTRLSIL.

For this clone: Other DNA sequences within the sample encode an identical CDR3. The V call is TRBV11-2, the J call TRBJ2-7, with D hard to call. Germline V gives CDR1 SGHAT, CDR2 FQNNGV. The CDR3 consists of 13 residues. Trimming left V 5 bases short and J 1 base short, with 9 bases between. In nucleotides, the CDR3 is TGTGCCAGCAGCCCGGGTCGGTCCTACGAGCAGTACTTC. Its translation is CASSPGRSYEQYF.

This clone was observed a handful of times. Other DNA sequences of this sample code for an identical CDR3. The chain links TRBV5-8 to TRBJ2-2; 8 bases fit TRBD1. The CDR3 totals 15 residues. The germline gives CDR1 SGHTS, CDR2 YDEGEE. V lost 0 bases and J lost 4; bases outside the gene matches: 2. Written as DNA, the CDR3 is TGTGCCAGCAGCTTGGGACAGGGGTTCACCGGGGAGCTGTTTTTT. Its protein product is CASSLGQGFTGELFF.

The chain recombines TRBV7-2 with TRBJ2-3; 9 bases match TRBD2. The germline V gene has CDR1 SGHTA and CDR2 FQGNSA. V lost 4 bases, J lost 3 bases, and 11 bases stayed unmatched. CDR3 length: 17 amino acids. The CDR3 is CASSSGGLAGITDTQYF. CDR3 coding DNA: TGTGCCAGCAGCTCGGGGGGGCTAGCGGGGATAACAGATACGCAGTATTTT.

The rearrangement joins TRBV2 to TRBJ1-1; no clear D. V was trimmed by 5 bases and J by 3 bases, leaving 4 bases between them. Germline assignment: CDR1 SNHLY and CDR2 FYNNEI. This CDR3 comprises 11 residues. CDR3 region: CASSRDTEAFF. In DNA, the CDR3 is TGTGCCAGCAGTCGGGACACTGAAGCTTTCTTT.

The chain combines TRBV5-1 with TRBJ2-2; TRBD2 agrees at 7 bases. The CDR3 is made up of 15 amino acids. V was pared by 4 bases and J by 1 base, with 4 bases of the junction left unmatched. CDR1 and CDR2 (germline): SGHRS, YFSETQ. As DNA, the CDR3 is TGCGCCAGCAGCACGGGACTAAAGAACACCGGGGAGCTGTTTTTT. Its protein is CASSTGLKNTGELFF.

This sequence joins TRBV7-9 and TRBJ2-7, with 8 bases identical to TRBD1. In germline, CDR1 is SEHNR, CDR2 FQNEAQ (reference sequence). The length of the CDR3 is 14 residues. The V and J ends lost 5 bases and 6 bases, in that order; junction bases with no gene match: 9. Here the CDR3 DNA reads TGTGCCAGCAGCCTAGGAGGCAGGGGGCTCGAGCAGTACTTC. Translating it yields CASSLGGRGLEQYF.

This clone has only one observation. The CDR3 protein is CASSVIPGTGTDTQYF. CDR3 nucleotide sequence: TGTGCCAGCAGCGTAATTCCCGGGACAGGCACAGATACGCAGTATTTT. The rearrangement uses TRBV9 and TRBJ2-3; 7 bases align to TRBD1. Germline CDR1 reads SGDLS; CDR2 reads YYNGEE. This CDR3 is built from 16 residues. Trimming removed 1 base from V and 1 base from J; junction bases left unmatched: 6.

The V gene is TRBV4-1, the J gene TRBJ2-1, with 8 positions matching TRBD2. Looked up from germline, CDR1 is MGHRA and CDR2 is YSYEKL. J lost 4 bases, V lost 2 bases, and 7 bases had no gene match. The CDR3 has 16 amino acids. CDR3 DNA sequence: TGCGCCAGCAGCCAATCCAGCGGGGGACTATACAATGAGCAGTTCTTC. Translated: CASSQSSGGLYNEQFF.

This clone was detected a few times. CDR3 sequence (DNA): TGTGCCAGCAGCTTTAGGCGGGGGGTCCTGGACGAAGAGACCCAGTACTTC. This gives the protein CASSFRRGVLDEETQYF. This chain connects TRBV7-9 to TRBJ2-5; 8 nucleotides match TRBD2. This CDR3 region has 17 residues. The junction had 12 bases not matched to a gene; V was cut back by 3 bases and J by 3 bases. CDR1 and CDR2 from the germline V gene are SEHNR and FQNEAQ (reference sequence).

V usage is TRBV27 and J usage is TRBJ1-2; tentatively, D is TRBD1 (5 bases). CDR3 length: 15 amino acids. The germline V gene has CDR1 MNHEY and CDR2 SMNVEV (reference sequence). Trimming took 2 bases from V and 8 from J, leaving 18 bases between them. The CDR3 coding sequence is TGTGCCAGCAGTTTAGGAGGAGGGGCATGGGGGGGCTACACCTTC. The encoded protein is CASSLGGGAWGGYTF.

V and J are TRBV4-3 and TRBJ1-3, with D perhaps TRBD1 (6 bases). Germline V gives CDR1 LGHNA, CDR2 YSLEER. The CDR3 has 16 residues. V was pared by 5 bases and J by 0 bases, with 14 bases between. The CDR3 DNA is TGCGCCAGCAGCGAGAGGACAGAGGGCTCTGGAAACACCATATATTTT. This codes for CASSERTEGSGNTIYF.

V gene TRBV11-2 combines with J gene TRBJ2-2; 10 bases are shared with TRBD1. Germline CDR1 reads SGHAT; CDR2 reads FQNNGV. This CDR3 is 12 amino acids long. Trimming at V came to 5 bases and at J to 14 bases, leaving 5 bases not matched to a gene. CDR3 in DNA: TGTGCCAGCAGCGAGGGACAGGGGAAACTGTTTTTT. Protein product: CASSEGQGKLFF.

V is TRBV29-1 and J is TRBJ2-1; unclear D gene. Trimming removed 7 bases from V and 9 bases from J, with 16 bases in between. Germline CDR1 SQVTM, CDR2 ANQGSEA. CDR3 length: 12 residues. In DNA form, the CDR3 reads TGCAGCGCCCATGCCAGGTCTGGTGAGCAGTTCTTC. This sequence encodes CSAHARSGEQFF.

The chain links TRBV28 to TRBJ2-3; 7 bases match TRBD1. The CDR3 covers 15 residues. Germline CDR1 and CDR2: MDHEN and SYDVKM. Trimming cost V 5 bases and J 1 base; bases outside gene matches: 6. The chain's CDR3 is CASSLGTERTDTQYF. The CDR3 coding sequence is TGTGCCAGCAGTCTAGGGACAGAGCGCACAGATACGCAGTATTTT.